This TCR beta chain was identified in a study of shared clonotypes between healthy human individuals. The overall study: The people who gave samples were two women and a few men aged 18 to 49. There were three CD4 naive, three CD4 memory, two CD8 naive and one CD8 memory plates per donor.

Trimming removed 6 bases from V and 0 bases from J, with 15 bases in between. The germline V gene encodes CDR1 SGHRS and CDR2 YFSETQ. This CDR3 is 16 amino acids long. It was at deep level that the assay was run. When replicate PCRs were run on sorted subsets, they used about 220 ng DNA, about 30,000 T cell genomes. Repertoires were generated with immunoSEQ multiplex PCR, while TCRdb's copy carries only in-frame clones and drops some. The sample includes roughly 2.2 million clones, around 90% of them seen just once. Sequenced sample: naive CD4+ T cells from PBMCs. The subset denotes: CD45RA+ positively selected. The TCR originated in a man between 18 and 29 years old in good health. Some clones in this sample may be carry-over from other donors' samples. This chain joins TRBV5-1 and TRBJ2-2; tentatively, D is TRBD1 (5 bases). In DNA, the CDR3 is TGCGCCAGCACGGACGTAGGGGTCTCGAACACCGGGGAGCTGTTTTTT. As protein: CASTDVGVSNTGELFF. The variable domain in full, completed from reference TRBV5-1 and TRBJ2-2, reads KAGVTQTPRYLIKTRGQQVTLSCSPISGHRSVSWYQQTPGQGLQFLFEYFSETQRNKGNFPGRFSGRQFSNSRSEMNVSTLELGDSALYLCASTDVGVSNTGELFFGEGSRLTVL.